This T cell receptor beta chain was observed in a study of T cell repertoires in cytomegalovirus infection. Study-level background: Public TCR beta signatures were indicative of both CMV infection and a matching HLA type.

Points from the study as a whole: The cumulative frequency of public TCR beta families distinguished individuals who carried CMV together with the relevant HLA. HLA-C-restricted CMV clonotypes gave the most frequent clonotype in two of eight donors.

In the case of this clonotype: What it binds is not known.

TCRdb itself ran the reads through MiXCR, one entry per CDR3 protein. The sample contains approximately 500,000 distinct CDR3 sequences, approximately 15% of which appear only once. The germline V and J ends were trimmed by 0 bases and 2 bases, with 16 bases remaining between them. This CDR3 spans 18 amino acids. The germline V gene has CDR1 MGHRA and CDR2 YSYEKL. The TCR sequence derives from a human donor in good health (CMV status not recorded). Some clones in this sample may be carry-over from other donors' samples. The material sequenced was CD8+ T cells from PBMCs. The V call is TRBV4-1, the J call TRBJ2-2; TRBD2 is a possible D gene (6 bases). DNA for the CDR3: TGCGCCAGCAGCCAAGACCACCTCGGGAGCCCTAACACCGGGGAGCTGTTTTTT. Encoded protein: CASSQDHLGSPNTGELFF.